This record covers a single T cell receptor beta chain. The antigen remains unidentified. The data are from a study of cytomegalovirus exposure and HLA in healthy donors. Regarding the study as a whole: Earlier analysis yielded a pattern in which most TCR beta V segments were productive about 90% or about 30% of the time. In terms of immune exposure information, only CMV serostatus was available.

Primers included in the PCR were 60 Vbeta and 13 Jbeta primers. TCRdb's copy holds only in-frame clones and misses some; the assay was immunoSEQ multiplex PCR. The repertoire holds about 59,000 clones, with 80% as singletons. Material for sequencing was PBMCs. The source is a woman in her forties in good health and CMV-seronegative.

The CDR3 reads CASSEGGQQETQYF. The CDR3 DNA reads TGTGCCAGCAGTGAAGGGGGACAGCAAGAGACCCAGTACTTC. The rearrangement joins TRBV25-1 to TRBJ2-5; 7 positions agree with TRBD1. CDR1 is MGHDK, CDR2 SYGVNS, per germline. The CDR3 totals 14 residues. With V trimmed by 2 bases and J by 2 bases, 2 bases remained unmatched.